One sample yielded the 11 T cell receptor beta chains listed below, sequenced in a study of technical replicates of blood from a handful of donors. Generated by immunoSEQ multiplex PCR, the TCRdb table keeps only in-frame clones and is missing some. Counted here are roughly 82,000 clones, around 90% occurring once; the ten biggest clones make up 0.25% to 0.35%. Sequencing used T cells isolated from PBMCs. The receptors were sampled from a human donor in good health.

V gene TRBV29-1 combines with J gene TRBJ1-2; 8 bases align to TRBD1. V shed 0 bases, J shed 1 base, and the junction held 10 bases outside the gene matches. Germline CDR1 is SQVTM and CDR2 is ANQGSEA. The CDR3 covers 17 residues. The CDR3 DNA sequence: TGCAGCGTTGAAGATCGTACCAGGGGGCTGGGTAACTATGGCTACACCTTC. As protein: CSVEDRTRGLGNYGYTF.

The chain links TRBV29-1 to TRBJ1-2; 7 bases agree with TRBD1. Germline-derived CDR1 and CDR2 are SQVTM and ANQGSEA. The CDR3 loop spans 14 amino acids. The V gene end was trimmed by 7 bases and the J gene end by 4 bases; junction bases not matched to a gene: 12. The CDR3 nucleotides read TGCAGCGCTGAGGGGGCCTTCGAACCCTATGGCTACACCTTC. It yields the protein CSAEGAFEPYGYTF.

The V gene is TRBV6-4, the J gene TRBJ1-4, with 9 bases fitting TRBD1. Trimming took 8 bases from V and 7 from J; bases not matched to a gene: 11. From germline, CDR1 is MRHNA and CDR2 SNTAGT. This CDR3 is built from 15 residues. The CDR3 DNA follows: TGTGCCAGCGGAAGGAAGACAGGGGGGTCTGAAAAACTGTTTTTT. Its protein product is CASGRKTGGSEKLFF.

The count of this clone is one. This sequence joins TRBV7-9 and TRBJ1-1; D unclear. This CDR3 has 14 amino acids. Trimming shortened V by 4 bases and J by 0 bases, and 9 bases separated the two germline ends. The V gene's germline CDR1 is SEHNR and CDR2 FQNEAQ (reference sequence). DNA for the CDR3: TGTGCCAGCAGCTCGTCAGGCATGAACACTGAAGCTTTCTTT. It is translated as CASSSSGMNTEAFF.

The chain joins TRBV5-1 to TRBJ1-3, with D maybe TRBD1 (5 bases). V gave up 2 bases and J gave up 2 bases, with 11 bases separating them. The CDR3 sequence is 15 residues long. In germline, CDR1 is SGHRS, CDR2 YFSETQ. The CDR3 reads CASSLGDSAGNTIYF. The CDR3 nucleotides read TGCGCCAGCAGCTTAGGGGATTCGGCTGGAAACACCATATATTTT.

The V gene is TRBV2, the J gene TRBJ1-5; D not certain. The germline V and J ends were trimmed by 8 bases and 3 bases, with 20 bases remaining between them. The CDR3 runs to 16 residues. Germline V gives CDR1 SNHLY, CDR2 FYNNEI. The chain's CDR3 is CASRLGRQANNQPQHF. The CDR3 DNA reads as TGTGCCAGCCGTTTAGGTCGGCAGGCCAACAATCAGCCCCAGCATTTT.

A single count supports this clone. DNA for the CDR3: TGTGCCAGCAGCCGTAGCGGGGTCCGGGATGAGCAGTTCTTC. This translates into CASSRSGVRDEQFF. The gene calls are TRBV7-9 and TRBJ2-1; 8 nucleotides line up with TRBD2. The V gene's germline CDR1 is SEHNR and CDR2 FQNEAQ (reference sequence). The CDR3 has 14 amino acids. V trimming: 5 bases; J trimming: 8 bases; junction bases outside the gene matches: 8.

V gene TRBV20-1 combines with J gene TRBJ1-1; 7 bases are shared with TRBD1. Germline V gene lookup returns CDR1 DFQATT and CDR2 SNEGSKA (reference sequence). The length of the CDR3 is 11 residues. The CDR3 nucleotides are TGCAGGTCAGGGGGGAACACTGAAGCTTTCTTT. Residues: CRSGGNTEAFF.

V usage is TRBV19 and J usage is TRBJ2-5; 8 bases agree with TRBD1. This CDR3 is 15 amino acids long. Losses at the gene ends were 10 bases for V and 5 bases for J; bases not matched to a gene: 15. Germline CDR1 is LNHDA and CDR2 is SQIVND (reference sequence). CDR3: CATLPGPGGEETQYF. The CDR3 DNA reads as TGTGCCACCCTACCAGGTCCAGGGGGCGAGGAGACCCAGTACTTC.

The chain uses TRBV9 and TRBJ2-2; the D gene is possibly TRBD2 (5 bases). Per germline, CDR1 SGDLS and CDR2 YYNGEE. Trimming took 2 bases from V and 1 from J, leaving 9 bases between them. The CDR3 sequence is 15 residues long. In DNA form, the CDR3 reads TGTGCCAGCAGCGTCGCCGGGAAGAACACCGGGGAGCTGTTTTTT. Amino acids: CASSVAGKNTGELFF.

The J gene is TRBJ2-5, the V gene TRBV10-2, with TRBD1 identical over 9 bases. The trim removed 5 bases at V and 5 bases at J, leaving 6 bases unmatched. The V gene's germline CDR1 is WSHSY and CDR2 SAAADI. This CDR3 is built from 14 residues. The CDR3, as DNA: TGCGCCAGCAGTCTACAGGGGGCCTTGGAGACCCAGTACTTC. Its protein product is CASSLQGALETQYF.